These 28 T cell receptor beta chains came from one sample sequenced in a study of T cell responses to AZD1222 COVID-19 vaccine. The protocol was immunoSEQ multiplex PCR, while the TCRdb copy is restricted to in-frame clones and leaves out a portion. The sample yields 100,000 or so clones, approximately 93% seen once. The specimen was peripheral blood, collected on day 0 of AZD1222 vaccination. The source is an adult in good health.

The chain links TRBV12-2 to TRBJ2-5; the DNA was not compared with TRBD1, the D call given in the table. TRBV12-2 is described as a pseudogene. This CDR3 region has 16 residues. The CDR3 sequence is CASRLARQGWRETQYF. CDR3 nucleotide sequence: TGTGCAAGTCGCTTAGCGAGACAGGGCTGGCGTGAGACCCAGTACTTC.

In DNA form, the CDR3 reads TGTGCCAGCAGCTTGGAAGAGACCCAGTACTTC. As protein: CASSLEETQYF. The V gene is TRBV5-6, the J gene TRBJ2-5; D call uncertain. Germline CDR1 and CDR2: SGHDT and YYEEEE. CDR3 size: 11 residues. Trimming removed 0 bases from V and 3 bases from J, with 0 bases in between.

This clone appeared a single time. The chain links TRBV9 to TRBJ1-1, with D perhaps TRBD1 (5 bases). With 4 bases removed from V and 2 bases from J, the gap between germline ends came to 12 bases. CDR3 length: 14 residues. From germline, CDR1 is SGDLS and CDR2 YYNGEE. In DNA form, the CDR3 reads TGTGCCAGCAGCTACGACAGCTCTAACACTGAAGCTTTCTTT. It is translated as CASSYDSSNTEAFF.

The chain combines TRBV28 with TRBJ1-3; 8 bases match TRBD1. Germline CDR1 is MDHEN and CDR2 is SYDVKM. The CDR3 contains 16 residues. With 5 bases clipped from V and 4 bases from J, the junction kept 10 bases outside the gene matches. The DNA of the CDR3 is TGTGCCAGCAGTACCCCCCAGGGGGCAAGGGGAAACACCATATATTTT. Amino acids: CASSTPQGARGNTIYF.

The V and J genes are TRBV4-3 and TRBJ2-3; the D gene is possibly TRBD2 (5 bases). Germline CDR1 reads LGHNA; CDR2 reads YSLEER. The V end was cut by 4 bases, the J end by 0 bases, with 11 bases between. The CDR3 has 15 residues. For the CDR3, the DNA is TGCGCCAGCAGCCTAGAGCGGACTAGCACAGATACGCAGTATTTT. Amino acid sequence: CASSLERTSTDTQYF.

The rearrangement uses TRBV7-2 and TRBJ1-5; no clear D. The CDR3 extends over 12 amino acids. V gave up 1 base and J gave up 6 bases, with 4 bases separating them. Germline assignment: CDR1 SGHTA and CDR2 FQGNSA. CDR3 in amino acids: CASSLGGQPQHF. For the CDR3, the DNA is TGTGCCAGCAGCTTAGGGGGTCAGCCCCAGCATTTT.

V usage is TRBV7-3 and J usage is TRBJ2-2; 9 bases map to TRBD2. Germline V CDR1 and CDR2: SGHTA, FQGTGA. CDR3 length: 18 amino acids. Trimming took 1 base from V and 4 from J; bases not matched to a gene: 10. The CDR3 DNA reads TGTGCCAGCAGCTTAATGGGGACCGGCGGGGGGGTCACCGGGGAGCTGTTTTTT. It specifies CASSLMGTGGGVTGELFF.

The V and J genes are TRBV12-3 or TRBV12-4 and TRBJ1-6; no clear D gene. Trimming left V 8 bases short and J 7 bases short, with 12 bases between. The length of the CDR3 is 13 residues. The CDR3 is CASVDGRNSPLHF. The DNA for the CDR3 is TGTGCCAGCGTTGACGGAAGGAATTCACCCCTCCACTTT.

The genes are TRBV9 and TRBJ1-6, with D perhaps matching TRBD1 (6 bases). Germline-derived CDR1 and CDR2 are SGDLS and YYNGEE. The CDR3 loop spans 14 amino acids. Trimming took 0 bases from V and 6 from J, leaving 7 bases between them. CDR3 residues: CASSVGTVNSPLHF. CDR3 sequence (DNA): TGTGCCAGCAGCGTAGGGACAGTTAATTCACCCCTCCACTTT.

The chain links TRBV28 to TRBJ1-6, with D possibly TRBD1 on 5 matching bases. The CDR3 covers 14 residues. V lost 7 bases and J 5 bases, leaving 12 bases between the germline ends. CDR1 is MDHEN, CDR2 SYDVKM, per germline. This CDR3 is CASNQGNNNSPLHF. The CDR3 DNA follows: TGTGCCAGCAACCAGGGTAACAATAATTCACCCCTCCACTTT.

The rearrangement joins TRBV28 to TRBJ1-6; no clear D. Germline CDR1 reads MDHEN; CDR2 reads SYDVKM. Deletions cut 5 bases from V and 3 bases from J, with 8 bases between. The CDR3 loop spans 14 amino acids. DNA for the CDR3: TGTGCCAGCAGTATCCGGGGCTATAATTCACCCCTCCACTTT. Its translation is CASSIRGYNSPLHF.

The chain links TRBV14 to TRBJ2-7, with D possibly matching TRBD1 (5 bases). The V gene lost 2 bases and the J gene lost 6 bases, with 14 bases spanning the gap. CDR3 length: 14 amino acids. Germline loops: CDR1 SGHDN, CDR2 FVKESK. Here the CDR3 reads CASSQLRQGTEQYF. CDR3 nucleotide sequence: TGTGCCAGCAGCCAATTGAGGCAGGGCACCGAGCAGTACTTC. The complete variable domain, with remaining parts taken from reference TRBV14 and TRBJ2-7, reads EAGVTQFPSHSVIEKGQTVTLRCDPISGHDNLYWYRRVMGKEIKFLLHFVKESKQDESGMPNNRFLAERTGGTYSTLKVQPAELEDSGVYFCASSQLRQGTEQYFGPGTRLTVT.

The chain joins TRBV15 to TRBJ2-7; the D call may be TRBD1 or TRBD2 (5 bases each). This CDR3 is 16 amino acids long. Germline assignment: CDR1 LNHNV and CDR2 YYDKDF (reference sequence). Trimming pared 4 bases from V and 0 bases from J, leaving 16 bases between. For the CDR3, the DNA is TGTGCCACCAGCAATGACCGGGACCGGAGCTCCTACGAGCAGTACTTC. Translating it yields CATSNDRDRSSYEQYF.

The V call is TRBV9, the J call TRBJ1-1; no definite D call. Germline lookup yields CDR1 SGDLS and CDR2 YYNGEE. The CDR3 covers 18 residues. V lost 0 bases and J 0 bases, leaving 18 bases between the germline ends. The CDR3 coding sequence is TGTGCCAGCAGCGTAGACTCAACGGCAGACCTTATGAACACTGAAGCTTTCTTT. Protein sequence: CASSVDSTADLMNTEAFF.

This rearrangement joins TRBV6-5 to TRBJ2-2; weak D call: TRBD1 (6 bases). The V end lost 6 bases, the J end lost 6 bases, and 11 bases lay between the germline ends. The CDR3 length is 13 residues. Germline loops: CDR1 MNHEY, CDR2 SVGAGI. This CDR3 is CASRSRGPGELFF. The CDR3 region has the DNA TGTGCCAGCAGAAGCAGGGGACCCGGGGAGCTGTTTTTT.

CDR3 loop: CATSDGTASYEQYF. The DNA of the CDR3 is TGTGCCACCAGTGATGGGACAGCCTCCTACGAGCAGTACTTC. J is TRBJ2-7 and V is TRBV24-1; the match to TRBD1 covers 7 bases. Germline CDR1 and CDR2: KGHDR and SFDVKD. The V gene end was trimmed by 3 bases and the J gene end by 0 bases; junction bases not matched to a gene: 1. The length of the CDR3 is 14 residues.

This clone appeared a few times. Relative to the germline gene, one junction end is altered; a read error may explain this. This chain uses TRBV28 with TRBJ2-7, with D possibly matching TRBD1 (5 bases). This CDR3 is 12 amino acids long. Germline V lookup: CDR1 MDHEN, CDR2 SYDVKM. The CDR3 nucleotides are TGTGCCAGCAGGGCCTTAGGTGGAAGGGGCAATTTC. Encoded protein: CASRALGGRGNF.

V is TRBV7-2 and J is TRBJ2-2, with unresolved D. The CDR3 has 13 amino acids. V dropped 5 bases and J dropped 5 bases, with 9 bases sitting between them. The V gene's germline CDR1 is SGHTA and CDR2 FQGNSA. Written as DNA, the CDR3 is TGTGCCAGCAGCCCCCGTTGGACCGGGGAGCTGTTTTTT. Translation gives CASSPRWTGELFF.

The chain is built from TRBV11-2 and TRBJ1-6; no clear D. CDR3 length: 11 amino acids. Trimming cost V 5 bases and J 5 bases, with 1 base left between them. The germline CDR1 and CDR2 sequences are SGHAT and FQNNGV. The DNA for the CDR3 is TGTGCCAGCAGCCATAATTCACCCCTCCACTTT. Protein sequence: CASSHNSPLHF.

The V call is TRBV18, the J call TRBJ1-5; 12 bases match TRBD1. The J segment lost 4 bases and the V segment lost 3 bases, leaving 7 bases of the junction unmatched. CDR1 and CDR2 from the germline V gene are KGHSH and LQKENI. The CDR3 length is 17 residues. The CDR3 here is CASSPPGQGARNQPQHF. DNA of the CDR3: TGTGCCAGCTCACCGCCGGGACAGGGGGCGCGGAATCAGCCCCAGCATTTT.

This clone was observed once. This sequence joins TRBV24-1 and TRBJ2-3, with 8 nucleotides matching TRBD2. Germline CDR1 KGHDR, CDR2 SFDVKD. V shed 8 bases, J shed 2 bases, and the junction held 8 bases outside the gene matches. The CDR3 sequence is 15 residues long. CDR3 region: CATTPGGGLTDTQYF. In DNA, the CDR3 is TGTGCCACCACCCCGGGGGGGGGCCTCACAGATACGCAGTATTTT.

The chain is built from TRBV18 and TRBJ2-7; 7 nucleotides match TRBD1. The trim removed 4 bases at V and 0 bases at J, leaving 3 bases unmatched. The germline CDR1 and CDR2 sequences are KGHSH and LQKENI. The CDR3 has 14 residues. In DNA form, the CDR3 reads TGTGCCAGCTCACTAACAGGGGACTCCTACGAGCAGTACTTC. This codes for CASSLTGDSYEQYF.

The J gene is TRBJ2-5, the V gene TRBV10-3, with a tentative D call TRBD2 (6 bases). CDR3 length: 12 amino acids. Trimming removed 5 bases from V and 7 bases from J, with 11 bases in between. Germline CDR1 ENHRY, CDR2 SYGVKD. In nucleotides, the CDR3 is TGTGCCATCAGTCGACCGGAGGGGACCCAGTACTTC. Amino acids: CAISRPEGTQYF.

This sequence joins TRBV5-4 and TRBJ1-1, with D possibly TRBD1 on 5 matching bases. The CDR3 covers 14 residues. CDR1 SGHNT and CDR2 YYREEE come from the germline V gene (reference sequence). Trimming pared 5 bases from V and 1 base from J, leaving 12 bases between. The CDR3 spells CASRLQGWNTEAFF. DNA for the CDR3: TGTGCCAGCAGGCTCCAGGGTTGGAACACTGAAGCTTTCTTT.

This chain's CDR3 is CAIKKGDYEQYF. DNA for the CDR3: TGTGCCATCAAAAAAGGGGATTACGAGCAGTACTTC. The V and J genes are TRBV10-3 and TRBJ2-7; D is perhaps TRBD1 (5 bases). Trimming left V 7 bases short and J 4 bases short, with 11 bases between. Germline V CDR1 and CDR2: ENHRY, SYGVKD. The CDR3 is made up of 12 amino acids.

V is TRBV9 and J is TRBJ1-6; D is possibly TRBD1 (6 bases). Germline V gene lookup returns CDR1 SGDLS and CDR2 YYNGEE. CDR3 size: 16 residues. Trimming took 0 bases from V and 7 from J, leaving 14 bases between them. The CDR3 spells CASSVEARQVNSPLHF. Written as DNA, the CDR3 is TGTGCCAGCAGCGTAGAGGCGAGACAGGTCAATTCACCCCTCCACTTT.

The V call is TRBV5-6, the J call TRBJ1-1, with D unresolved. The germline V and J ends were trimmed by 0 bases and 4 bases, with 7 bases remaining between them. Germline V CDR1 and CDR2: SGHDT, YYEEEE. The CDR3 has 13 residues. In nucleotides, the CDR3 is TGTGCCAGCAGCTTGGGGGGAGGCACTGAAGCTTTCTTT. Protein: CASSLGGGTEAFF.

The chain uses TRBV13 and TRBJ2-5; the match to TRBD1 covers 7 bases. CDR3 length: 16 amino acids. V trimming: 5 bases; J trimming: 1 base; junction bases outside the gene matches: 10. The germline V gene encodes CDR1 PRHDT and CDR2 FYEKMQ (reference sequence). The CDR3 DNA sequence: TGTGCCAGCAGCCGAATTCTCCGGGACAGCCAAGAGACCCAGTACTTC. It translates to CASSRILRDSQETQYF.